This T cell receptor (beta chain) was captured in a study of blood T cell repertoires in COVID-19. The overall study: PBMCs, B-cell-depleted T cells, or T cells were the source of the cDNA or gDNA that made up the material.

The ends lost 4 bases at V and 4 bases at J; junction bases unmatched: 10. The CDR3 totals 15 residues. Germline CDR1 reads SGHNT; CDR2 reads YYREEE (reference sequence). This table comes from immunoSEQ multiplex PCR, and its TCRdb copy is limited to in-frame clones, with some not included. The table records approximately 94,000 clones, 88% of them present only once. The V and J genes are TRBV5-4 and TRBJ2-7; 8 bases map to TRBD2. Specimen: peripheral blood. The clonotype was recovered from a human donor in a cohort sampled during active COVID-19. In nucleotides, the CDR3 is TGTGCCAGCAGCAACCGCGGGAGGAGGTCTTACGAGCAGTACTTC. This sequence encodes CASSNRGRRSYEQYF. The full variable domain, rest sourced from reference TRBV5-4 and TRBJ2-7, is ETGVTQSPTHLIKTRGQQVTLRCSSQSGHNTVSWYQQALGQGPQFIFQYYREEENGRGNFPPRFSGLQFPNYSSELNVNALELDDSALYLCASSNRGRRSYEQYFGPGTRLTVT.